Sequencing of this TCR beta chain was carried out in a study of OX40 agonist ivuxolimab in advanced cancers. Study details: Ivuxolimab, an antibody that agonizes OX40 (CD134), was administered to the patients. Study-wide results and limits: At 0.1 to 3.0 mg/kg and by week 6, CD4+ and CD8+ T cells in the blood had expanded clonally.

The assay was immunoSEQ multiplex PCR, and TCRdb's table has in-frame clones only and misses some. The table lists tens of thousands of clones, about 80% of them singletons, with 34% in the top ten. If patients had autoimmune disease history or systemic immunosuppression, they were excluded. V lost 0 bases and J lost 8, with 8 bases in between. The germline CDR1 and CDR2 sequences are SGDLS and YYNGEE. The CDR3 is made up of 13 amino acids. Of note for this clone: Its antigen is still unknown.

The clonotype originates from an adult with an advanced solid tumor such as melanoma, head and neck, liver or kidney cancer. The sequenced sample was CD4+ or CD8+ T cells sorted from blood, obtained in a trial of the OX40 agonist ivuxolimab. The chain is built from TRBV9 and TRBJ2-2; D not certain. CDR3 coding DNA: TGTGCCAGCAGCGTAGTGCCGACGGGGGAGCTGTTTTTT. Protein: CASSVVPTGELFF.